This TCR beta chain was recorded in a study of T cell repertoires in cytomegalovirus infection. Findings of the study overall: Adding up the frequency of public TCR beta families identified people who carried CMV plus the relevant HLA.

The CDR3 runs to 14 residues. Germline-derived CDR1 and CDR2 are DFQATT and SNEGSKA (reference sequence). V lost 8 bases to trimming and J lost 1 base, with 17 bases between them. A remark on this clonotype: As yet, its antigen is unknown.

Each CDR3 protein gets one entry after TCRdb re-called the reads with MiXCR. The sample has around 500,000 distinct CDR3 sequences, about two fifths seen once; the top ten hold about 41%. The receptor was isolated from a human donor in good health (CMV status not recorded). Some clones in this sample may be carry-over from other donors' samples. The chain combines TRBV20-1 with TRBJ1-1, with a weak D call TRBD1 (5 bases). The source material was cultured PBMCs, sampled from culture after CMV antigen stimulation. CDR3 residues: CSTQVPGRNTEAFF. As DNA, the CDR3 is TGCAGTACTCAGGTCCCAGGGAGGAACACTGAAGCTTTCTTT.